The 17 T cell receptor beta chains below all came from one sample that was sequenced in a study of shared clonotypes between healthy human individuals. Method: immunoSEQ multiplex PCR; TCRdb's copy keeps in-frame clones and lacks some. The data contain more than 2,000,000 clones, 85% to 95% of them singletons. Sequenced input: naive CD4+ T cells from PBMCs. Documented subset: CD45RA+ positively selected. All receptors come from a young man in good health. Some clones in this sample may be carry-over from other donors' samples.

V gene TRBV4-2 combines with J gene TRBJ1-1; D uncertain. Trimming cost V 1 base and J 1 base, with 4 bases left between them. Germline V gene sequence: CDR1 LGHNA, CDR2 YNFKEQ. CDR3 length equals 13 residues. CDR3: CASSQGGNTEAFF. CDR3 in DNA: TGTGCCAGCAGCCAAGGGGGGAACACTGAAGCTTTCTTT.

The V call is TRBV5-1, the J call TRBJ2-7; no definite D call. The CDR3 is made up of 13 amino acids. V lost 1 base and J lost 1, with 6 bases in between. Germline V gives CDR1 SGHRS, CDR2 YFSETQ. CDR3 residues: CASSLFPSYEQYF. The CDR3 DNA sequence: TGCGCCAGCAGCTTGTTCCCTTCCTACGAGCAGTACTTC.

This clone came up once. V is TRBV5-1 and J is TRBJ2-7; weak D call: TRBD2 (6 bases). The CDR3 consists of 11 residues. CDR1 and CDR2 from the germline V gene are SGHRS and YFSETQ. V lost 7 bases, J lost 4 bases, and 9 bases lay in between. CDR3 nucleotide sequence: TGCGCCAGCCGACGGGAGTACGAGCAGTACTTC. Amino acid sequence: CASRREYEQYF. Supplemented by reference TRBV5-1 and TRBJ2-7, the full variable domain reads KAGVTQTPRYLIKTRGQQVTLSCSPISGHRSVSWYQQTPGQGLQFLFEYFSETQRNKGNFPGRFSGRQFSNSRSEMNVSTLELGDSALYLCASRREYEQYFGPGTRLTVT.

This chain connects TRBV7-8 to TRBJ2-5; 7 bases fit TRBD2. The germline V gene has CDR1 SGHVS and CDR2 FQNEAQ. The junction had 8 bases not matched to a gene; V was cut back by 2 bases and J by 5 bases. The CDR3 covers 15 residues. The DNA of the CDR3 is TGTGCCAGCAGCTTACGACGGGAGGTCGGGGAGACCCAGTACTTC. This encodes CASSLRREVGETQYF.

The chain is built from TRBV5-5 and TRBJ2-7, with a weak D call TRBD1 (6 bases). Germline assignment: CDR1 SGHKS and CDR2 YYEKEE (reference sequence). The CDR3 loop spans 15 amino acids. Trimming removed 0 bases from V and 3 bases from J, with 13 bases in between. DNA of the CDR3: TGTGCCAGCAGCTTGGGGCCGGCAGGGGTCTACGAGCAGTACTTC. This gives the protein CASSLGPAGVYEQYF.

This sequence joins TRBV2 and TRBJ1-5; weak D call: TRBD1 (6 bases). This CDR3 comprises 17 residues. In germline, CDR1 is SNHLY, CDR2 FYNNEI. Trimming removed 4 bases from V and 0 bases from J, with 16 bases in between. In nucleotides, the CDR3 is TGTGCCAGCAGTGCCCTCCCAGGGGAGGATAGCAATCAGCCCCAGCATTTT. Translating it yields CASSALPGEDSNQPQHF.

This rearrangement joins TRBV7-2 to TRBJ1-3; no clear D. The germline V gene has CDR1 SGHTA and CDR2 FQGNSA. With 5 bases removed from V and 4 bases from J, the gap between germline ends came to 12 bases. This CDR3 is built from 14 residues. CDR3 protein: CASSPGPVGNTIYF. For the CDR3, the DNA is TGTGCCAGCAGCCCTGGACCGGTAGGAAACACCATATATTTT.

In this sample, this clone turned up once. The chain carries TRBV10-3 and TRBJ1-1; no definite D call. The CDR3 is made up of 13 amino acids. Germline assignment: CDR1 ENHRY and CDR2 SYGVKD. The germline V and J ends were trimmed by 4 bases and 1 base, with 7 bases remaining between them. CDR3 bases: TGTGCCATCAGTGGACCGGGGAACACTGAAGCTTTCTTT. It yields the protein CAISGPGNTEAFF.

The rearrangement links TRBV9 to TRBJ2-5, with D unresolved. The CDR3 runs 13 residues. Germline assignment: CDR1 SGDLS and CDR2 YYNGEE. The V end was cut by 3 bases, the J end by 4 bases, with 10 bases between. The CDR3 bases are TGTGCCAGCAGCGACGCTTTCGGAGAGACCCAGTACTTC. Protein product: CASSDAFGETQYF.

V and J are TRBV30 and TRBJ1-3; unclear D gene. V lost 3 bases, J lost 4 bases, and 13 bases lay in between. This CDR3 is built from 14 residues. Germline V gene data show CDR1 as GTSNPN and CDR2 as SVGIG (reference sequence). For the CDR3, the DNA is TGTGCCTGGAGAGGGCGGCAGAACGGAAACACCATATATTTT. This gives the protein CAWRGRQNGNTIYF.

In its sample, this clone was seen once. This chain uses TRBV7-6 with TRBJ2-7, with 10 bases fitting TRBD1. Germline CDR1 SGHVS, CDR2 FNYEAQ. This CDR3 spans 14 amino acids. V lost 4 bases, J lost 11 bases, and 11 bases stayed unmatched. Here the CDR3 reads CASSYGARQGAKYF. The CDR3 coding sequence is TGTGCCAGCAGCTATGGGGCCCGACAGGGGGCAAAGTACTTC.

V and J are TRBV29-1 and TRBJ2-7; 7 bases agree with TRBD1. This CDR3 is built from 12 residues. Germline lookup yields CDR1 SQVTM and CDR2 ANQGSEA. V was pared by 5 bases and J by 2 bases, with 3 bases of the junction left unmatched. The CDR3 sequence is CSVTGQAYEQYF. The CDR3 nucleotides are TGCAGCGTTACCGGACAGGCCTACGAGCAGTACTTC.

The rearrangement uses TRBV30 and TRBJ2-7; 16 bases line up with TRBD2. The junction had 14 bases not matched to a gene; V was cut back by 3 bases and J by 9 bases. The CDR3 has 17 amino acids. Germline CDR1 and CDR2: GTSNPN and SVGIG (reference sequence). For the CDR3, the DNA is TGTGCCTGGAGCCGATTCGGGACTAGCGGGAGGGCCCTCGTGCAGTACTTC. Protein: CAWSRFGTSGRALVQYF.

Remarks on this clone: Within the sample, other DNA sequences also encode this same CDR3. The CDR3 bases are TGTGCCAGCAGCTTGGGTCAGGGCGGCAATCAGCCCCAGCATTTT. The encoded protein is CASSLGQGGNQPQHF. The gene calls are TRBV28 and TRBJ1-5, with D tentatively TRBD1 (5 bases). V lost 6 bases and J 2 bases, leaving 14 bases between the germline ends. This CDR3 contains 15 residues. In germline, CDR1 is MDHEN, CDR2 SYDVKM.

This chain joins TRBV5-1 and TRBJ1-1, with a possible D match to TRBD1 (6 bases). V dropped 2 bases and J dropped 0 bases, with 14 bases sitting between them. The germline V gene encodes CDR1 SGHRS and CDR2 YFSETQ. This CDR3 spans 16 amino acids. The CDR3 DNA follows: TGCGCCAGCAGCTTACAGGGTGCGTTAATGAACACTGAAGCTTTCTTT. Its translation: CASSLQGALMNTEAFF. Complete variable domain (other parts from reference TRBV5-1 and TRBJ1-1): KAGVTQTPRYLIKTRGQQVTLSCSPISGHRSVSWYQQTPGQGLQFLFEYFSETQRNKGNFPGRFSGRQFSNSRSEMNVSTLELGDSALYLCASSLQGALMNTEAFFGQGTRLTVV.

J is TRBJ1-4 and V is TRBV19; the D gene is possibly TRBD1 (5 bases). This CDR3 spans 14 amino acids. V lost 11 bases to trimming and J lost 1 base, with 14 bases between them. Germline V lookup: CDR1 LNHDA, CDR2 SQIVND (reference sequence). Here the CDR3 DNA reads TGTGCCGGCGGCGGGCAGGGAACTAATGAAAAACTGTTTTTT. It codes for CAGGGQGTNEKLFF. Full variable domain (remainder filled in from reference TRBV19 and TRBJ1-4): DGGITQSPKYLFRKEGQNVTLSCEQNLNHDAMYWYRQDPGQGLRLIYYSQIVNDFQKGDIAEGYSVSREKKESFPLTVTSAQKNPTAFYLCAGGGQGTNEKLFFGSGTQLSVL.

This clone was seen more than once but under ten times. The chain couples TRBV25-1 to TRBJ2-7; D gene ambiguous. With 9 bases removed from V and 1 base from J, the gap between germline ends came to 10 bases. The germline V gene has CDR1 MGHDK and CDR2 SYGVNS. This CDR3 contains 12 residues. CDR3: CASQAPSYEQYF. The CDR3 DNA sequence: TGTGCCAGTCAAGCGCCGTCCTACGAGCAGTACTTC.